The TCR beta chain described here comes from a study of beta chain features in type 1 diabetes. Study details: Taken together, all samples contributed some 100 million examined sorted cells.

Study conclusions and caveats: The VDJ junctions of type 1 diabetes patients carried fewer insertions and more deletions. There was no resolution here of whether HLA type influences TCRB rearrangement. Compared to healthy donors, patients appeared to have naive, central memory and Treg TCRB repertoires that were more alike.

Reverse transcribing all isolated RNA meant expressed TCRB transcripts were sequenced. The protocol was immunoSEQ multiplex PCR, while the TCRdb copy is restricted to in-frame clones and leaves out a portion. Seen here are hundreds of thousands of clones, 30% observed once, and the top ten hold roughly 0.06%. Turning to this clone: The target antigen is unknown.

In germline, CDR1 is PRHDT, CDR2 FYEKMQ (reference sequence). The CDR3 has 16 amino acids. Trimming at V came to 2 bases and at J to 9 bases, leaving 11 bases not matched to a gene. The chain combines TRBV13 with TRBJ2-1, with TRBD2 matching over 9 bases. Input material: naive CD4+ T cells from blood. This TCR was recovered from a man between 18 and 29 years old in good health. CDR3 residues: CASSLRISGRGSEQFF. The CDR3 nucleotides read TGTGCCAGCAGCTTACGCATTAGCGGGAGAGGGAGTGAGCAGTTCTTC.